Below, 22 T cell receptor beta chains from the same sample are listed, as sequenced in a study of CD8+ T cells in alopecia areata. TCR sequencing used cDNA made by reverse transcription of extracted RNA. Repertoires were generated with immunoSEQ multiplex PCR, while TCRdb's copy carries only in-frame clones and drops some. The sample yields approximately 300,000 clones, without any singletons. Sorting used CD4, CD8alpha, NKG2D, NKG2ACE and other markers on pooled cutaneous lymph node cells. The material sequenced was CD4+ T cells sorted from a lymph node. Source of these receptors: a C3H/HeJ mouse with alopecia areata. The strain's MHC type: H2-k.

In its sample, this clone was seen a few times. Gene names are mouse gene names. The CDR3 is cut off 4 residues early in the read; its end comes from the germline J gene. The same CDR3 arises from other DNA sequences in this sample as well. J is TRBJ1-1 and V is TRBV13-1, with 8 bases that match TRBD1. The CDR3 consists of 13 residues. Trimming took 3 bases from V and 3 from J; bases not matched to a gene: 1. Germline V gene lookup returns CDR1 NSHNY and CDR2 SYGAGN. The CDR3 sequence: CASSAGGDTEVFF. CDR3 DNA (partial): TGTGCCAGCAGTGCAGGGGGCGACACA.

Regarding this clone: Gene names refer to mouse genes. Read coverage stops 4 residues before the CDR3 terminus; the germline J gene supplies the remainder. The chain combines TRBV19 with TRBJ2-4; perhaps TRBD1 as D (5 bases). Looked up from germline, CDR1 is FNHDT and CDR2 is SITEND (reference sequence). This CDR3 has 11 residues. CDR3 region: CASSKGNTLYF. CDR3 bases read: TGTGCCAGCAGTAAGGGGAAC.

In the case of this clone: Gene names are the mouse ones. The read stops 4 residues short of the end of the CDR3; the missing end is completed from the germline J gene. The chain uses TRBV19 and TRBJ2-3; TRBD2 agrees at 9 bases. CDR3 length equals 14 residues. CDR1 and CDR2 from the germline V gene are FNHDT and SITEND (reference sequence). After removal of 5 bases from V and 3 bases from J, the junction contained 4 bases not matched to a gene. Incomplete CDR3 DNA: TGTGCCAGCAGGCATGGGGGGGCGGCAGAA. It specifies CASRHGGAAE. The whole CDR3 reads CASRHGGAAETLYF. Combining the CDR3 with reference TRBV19 and TRBJ2-3 gives the whole variable domain GGIITQTPKFLIGQEGQKLTLKCQQNFNHDTMYWYRQDSGKGLRLIYYSITENDLQKGDLSEGYDASREKKSSFSLTVTSAQKNEMAVFLCASRHGGAAETLYFGSGTRLTVL.

The sample holds a few counts of this clone. Genes and germline come from the mouse. The CDR3 end is not reached by the read, which stops 4 residues before it; the germline J gene fills it in. Other DNA sequences within the sample encode an identical CDR3. The chain uses TRBV1 and TRBJ2-7; the match to TRBD2 covers 8 bases. This CDR3 is built from 14 residues. The V and J ends lost 3 bases and 0 bases, in that order; junction bases with no gene match: 1. Germline V gene lookup returns CDR1 NSQYPW and CDR2 LRSPGD (reference sequence). CDR3 bases read: TGCACCTGCAGTGCGCTGGGGGGCTCCTAT. The encoded protein is CTCSALGGSY. The CDR3 in full is CTCSALGGSYEQYF.

Points on this clone: These gene names are mouse names. The missing CDR3 end, 3 residues past where the read stops, is filled in from the germline J gene. The V call is TRBV13-2, the J call TRBJ1-6; a possible D gene is TRBD1 (5 bases). TRBJ1-6 is treated as an ORF (open reading frame) with a function not yet certain. V was clipped by 0 bases and J by 4 bases, with 11 bases between them. CDR1 and CDR2 from the germline V gene are NNHNN and SYGAGS (reference sequence). The CDR3 has 16 residues. The DNA read from the CDR3 is TGTGCCAGCGGTGATGGCTGGACAACATATAATTCGCCC. This gives the protein CASGDGWTTYNSP. From start to end, the CDR3 is CASGDGWTTYNSPLYF.

This clone was seen a few times. Germline and genes: mouse. The same CDR3 can be traced to other DNA sequences in this sample. The CDR3 here is CASSQEGRGQDTQYF. The sequenced CDR3 bases are TGTGCCAGCAGCCAAGAGGGCAGGGGTCAAGAC. This rearrangement joins TRBV5 to TRBJ2-5, with D maybe TRBD1 (6 bases). The read ends 4 residues shy of where the CDR3 ends; the end is completed using the germline J gene. CDR1 and CDR2 (germline): LGHNA, YNLKQL (reference sequence). The CDR3 covers 15 residues. Trimming removed 0 bases at V and 3 bases at J, with 10 bases between.

This clone has just a few counts. Mouse names are used for the genes. The CDR3 end lies 4 residues beyond the end of the read and is filled in from the germline J gene. The chain joins TRBV31 to TRBJ1-2, with a possible D match to TRBD1 (6 bases). The length of the CDR3 is 11 residues. Trimming removed 6 bases from V and 1 base from J, with 6 bases in between. Per the germline V gene, CDR1 is GKSSPN and CDR2 is SITVG. The CDR3 loop is CACRGNSDYTF. Partial CDR3 DNA: TGTGCCTGCAGGGGAAACTCC.

Note on this clone: Genes here carry mouse names. The read is 4 residues too short to cover the CDR3 end, so that end is filled in from the germline J gene. In the same sample, other DNA sequences code for this CDR3. The chain has TRBV13-2 and TRBJ2-3; 7 bases agree with TRBD1. Per germline, CDR1 NNHNN and CDR2 SYGAGS (reference sequence). With V trimmed by 2 bases and J by 0 bases, 3 bases remained unmatched. This CDR3 is built from 15 residues. The CDR3 sequence: CASGDRDSSAETLYF. The covered CDR3 bases are TGTGCCAGCGGTGACCGGGACAGTAGTGCAGAA.

This clone was observed a few times. The listed genes are named as in mouse. The read comes to an end 4 residues before the CDR3 does, leaving the germline J gene to fill in the end. The V and J genes are TRBV14 and TRBJ2-5; TRBD1 is a possible D gene (6 bases). Per the germline V gene, CDR1 is SGHDT and CDR2 is FRDEAV. This CDR3 contains 12 residues. CDR3 amino acids: CASSRDKDTQYF. The sequenced CDR3 bases are TGTGCCAGCAGCCGGGACAAAGAC.

Notes on this clone: Gene names are mouse gene names. Sequencing ends 4 residues short of the CDR3 end; the germline J gene provides the rest. The V and J genes are TRBV5 and TRBJ2-1; 8 nucleotides match TRBD2. The CDR3 length is 16 residues. Trimming cost V 1 base and J 0 bases; bases outside gene matches: 2. In germline, CDR1 is LGHNA, CDR2 YNLKQL (reference sequence). The CDR3 protein is CASSQGWGDNYAEQFF. CDR3 DNA (partial): TGTGCCAGCAGCCAAGGCTGGGGGGATAACTATGCT.

Turning to this clone: Gene names and germline match the mouse. The sequenced fragment ends 4 residues before the CDR3 boundary, so the rest is inferred from the germline J gene. The chain joins TRBV1 to TRBJ2-7; 8 bases fit TRBD1. Germline V lookup: CDR1 NSQYPW, CDR2 LRSPGD (reference sequence). The CDR3 extends over 16 amino acids. The CDR3: CTCSAQQGRGPYEQYF. The sequenced CDR3 bases are TGCACCTGCAGTGCGCAACAGGGCAGGGGGCCTTAT.

About this clone: All gene names here are mouse names. The CDR3 is cut off 4 residues early in the read; its end comes from the germline J gene. V and J are TRBV5 and TRBJ2-1; TRBD2 agrees at 10 bases. The CDR3 loop spans 16 amino acids. With 1 base clipped from V and 5 bases from J, the junction kept 5 bases outside the gene matches. The germline V gene has CDR1 LGHNA and CDR2 YNLKQL (reference sequence). CDR3 bases read: TGTGCCAGCAGCCAAGGGACTGGGGGAGGTCATGCT. Its translation is CASSQGTGGGHA. The complete CDR3 protein is CASSQGTGGGHAEQFF.

Points on this clone: Germline and genes: mouse. Read sequence stops 4 residues before the CDR3 end, and the germline J gene provides the missing end. The chain combines TRBV19 with TRBJ2-2; 10 bases are shared with TRBD1. This CDR3 contains 15 residues. V gave up 4 bases and J gave up 4 bases; unmatched junction bases: 4. Germline V gene data show CDR1 as FNHDT and CDR2 as SITEND (reference sequence). The CDR3 is CASSRTGGLTGQLYF. CDR3 DNA (partial): TGTGCCAGCAGTCGGACAGGGGGGCTCACCGGG.

A note on this clone: A read error is possible here, since a much larger clone lies one base away. Mouse gene names apply. The read finishes 4 residues shy of the CDR3 end, and the germline J gene is used to complete it. The V call is TRBV29, the J call TRBJ2-2; TRBD1 matches 7 bases. The CDR3 has 13 amino acids. The germline V gene has CDR1 MSHET and CDR2 SYDVDS. With V trimmed by 6 bases and J by 2 bases, 0 bases remained unmatched. The chain's CDR3 is CASRQGNTGQLYF. CDR3 DNA (partial): TGTGCTAGCAGACAGGGGAACACCGGG.

Regarding this clone: Gene names follow the mouse nomenclature. The read halts 4 residues ahead of the CDR3 end, with the missing end drawn from the germline J gene. V usage is TRBV13-2 and J usage is TRBJ2-1; 11 bases line up with TRBD2. Germline CDR1 and CDR2: NNHNN and SYGAGS (reference sequence). This CDR3 spans 15 amino acids. The CDR3 protein is CASGDARLGGAEQFF. Partial CDR3 DNA: TGTGCCAGCGGTGATGCAAGACTGGGGGGGGCT.

Of note for this clone: Gene names follow the mouse nomenclature. The read terminates 4 residues before the CDR3 end, so the remaining end is supplied by the germline J gene. The chain has TRBV12-1 and TRBJ1-2, with 8 bases lining up with TRBD1. Germline loops: CDR1 SGHSN, CDR2 HYEKVE. V trimming: 8 bases; J trimming: 3 bases; junction bases outside the gene matches: 10. The CDR3 is 14 residues long. The sequenced CDR3 bases are TGTGCCAAGAATACAGGGGGAAGGGACTCC. Protein product: CAKNTGGRDS. The whole CDR3 sequence reads CAKNTGGRDSDYTF.

In this sample, this clone turned up many times. Genes here carry mouse names. The CDR3 end lies 4 residues beyond the end of the read and is filled in from the germline J gene. This sample also contains other DNA sequences that code for the same CDR3. The chain links TRBV13-3 to TRBJ2-3; D is possibly TRBD1 (6 bases). The V and J ends lost 4 bases and 0 bases respectively, with 9 bases between them. This CDR3 region has 14 residues. The germline gives CDR1 NNHDY, CDR2 SYVADS. The chain's CDR3 is CASSRTASAETLYF. The DNA read from the CDR3 is TGTGCCAGCAGTCGGACAGCTAGTGCAGAA.

Note on this clone: Mouse germline and gene names are used. The read gets to within 4 residues of the CDR3 end, and the germline J gene fills in the rest. The V gene is TRBV13-1, the J gene TRBJ2-1; unclear D gene. Germline CDR1 and CDR2: NSHNY and SYGAGN. V was cut by 2 bases and J by 4 bases, with 13 bases left in between. The CDR3 is 15 amino acids. The part of the CDR3 DNA that was read is TGTGCCAGCAGTGACGTTGACAAACTATATGCT. Translating gives CASSDVDKLYA. The complete CDR3 protein is CASSDVDKLYAEQFF.

This clone was detected only a few times. These gene names are mouse names. The CDR3 goes on 4 residues after the read ends, and that part is filled in from the germline J gene. This chain uses TRBV13-2 with TRBJ1-2, with D unclear. The germline V gene has CDR1 NNHNN and CDR2 SYGAGS (reference sequence). This CDR3 region has 13 residues. The V end lost 0 bases, the J end lost 4 bases, and 7 bases lay between the germline ends. The part of the CDR3 DNA that was read is TGTGCCAGCGGTGATGGCAAGGGCTCC. The encoded protein is CASGDGKGS. Given in full, the CDR3 is CASGDGKGSDYTF.

This clone was recorded a few times. Genes here carry mouse names. The read ends 4 residues shy of where the CDR3 ends; the end is completed using the germline J gene. The chain combines TRBV5 with TRBJ2-2; the D is unclear. The CDR3 covers 13 residues. The germline V gene encodes CDR1 LGHNA and CDR2 YNLKQL (reference sequence). Trimming left V 2 bases short and J 2 bases short, with 3 bases between. Partial CDR3 DNA: TGTGCCAGCAGCCAACACAACACCGGG. Translating gives CASSQHNTG. The CDR3, in full, reads CASSQHNTGQLYF.

This clone has only a few counts. Gene names follow the mouse nomenclature. The read comes to an end 3 residues before the CDR3 does, leaving the germline J gene to fill in the end. This chain links TRBV24 with TRBJ1-6, with TRBD1 as a possible D gene (5 bases). TRBJ1-6 is an open reading frame, and its role is uncertain. With 3 bases removed from V and 5 bases from J, the gap between germline ends came to 11 bases. The CDR3 totals 15 residues. Germline CDR1 and CDR2: KGHTA and FRNEEI. CDR3 bases read: TGTGCCAGCAGTCTCGGGGGGGTCGATAATTCGCCC. Translation gives CASSLGGVDNSP. The entire CDR3 reads CASSLGGVDNSPLYF.

This clone was recorded a few times. Gene labels here are mouse ones. The CDR3 reads CASSRLGAFAEQFF. CDR3 DNA (partial): TGTGCCAGCAGCCGGCTGGGGGCCTTTGCT. This chain joins TRBV13-3 and TRBJ2-1, with D possibly TRBD2 on 7 matching bases. The read is 4 residues too short to cover the CDR3 end, so that end is filled in from the germline J gene. The CDR3 consists of 14 residues. V lost 5 bases to trimming and J lost 6 bases, with 15 bases between them. Germline CDR1 reads NNHDY; CDR2 reads SYVADS.